The 3 T cell receptor beta chains below were found in one sample sequenced in a study of T-cell memory formation after mild COVID-19. TCRdb analysed the 5' RACE reads with MiXCR anew, one entry per CDR3 protein. The sample has tens of thousands of distinct CDR3 sequences; about 12% are singletons. The sequencing sample was made of PBMCs or a T cell subset sorted from them (not recorded which). These receptors were obtained from an adult woman who had mild COVID-19 (a few samples of this study predate the infection). Cell type and time point are not known.

This clonotype was detected only a few times. V and J are TRBV4-1 and TRBJ1-2, with D tentatively TRBD1 (6 bases). V lost 0 bases and J 1 base, leaving 9 bases between the germline ends. CDR3 length: 15 amino acids. The germline gives CDR1 MGHRA, CDR2 YSYEKL. The CDR3 spells CASSQEWTDNYGYTF. The DNA for the CDR3 is TGCGCCAGCAGCCAAGAGTGGACAGATAACTATGGCTACACCTTC.

This clonotype turned up a few times. The rearrangement links TRBV12-3 or TRBV12-4 to TRBJ2-7, with D perhaps being TRBD1 or TRBD2 (5 bases each). Trimming removed 1 base at V and 3 bases at J, with 10 bases between. CDR3 length: 14 amino acids. CDR3 in DNA: TGTGCCAGCAGTTTAGTCACGGGACGCTACGAGCAGTACTTC. Protein sequence: CASSLVTGRYEQYF.

The chain is built from TRBV7-2 and TRBJ1-5; D is undetermined. Germline V gene data show CDR1 as SGHTA and CDR2 as FQGNSA. The length of the CDR3 is 12 residues. Trimming stripped 5 bases from V and 4 bases from J, with 6 bases between. CDR3 bases: TGTGCCAGCAGCGGGGAGAATCAGCCCCAGCATTTT. Its translation is CASSGENQPQHF.